This T cell receptor beta chain was captured in a study of shared clonotypes between healthy human individuals. Study-level information: Per donor, three plates held CD4 naive cells, three held CD4 memory, two held CD8 naive and one held CD8 memory.

Study results and limitations: Naive subsets generally exceeded memory subsets in estimated richness.

V shed 3 bases and J 5 bases; nucleotides not matched to a gene: 14. There are 18 residues in the CDR3. Germline assignment: CDR1 SGHRS and CDR2 YFSETQ. A note on this clone: The antigen remains unidentified.

Replicate PCRs run on sorted subsets employed around 200 ng DNA, around 31,000 T cell genomes. Source study methods: Junction-only sequences produced by ImmunoSEQ had no quality scores, so filtering differed. Only in-frame clones appear in the TCRdb table, and some are missing; sequencing was by immunoSEQ multiplex PCR. Clone size and V and J calls were adopted from that table, with D and trimming inferred from the DNA. The sample yields millions of clones, around nine tenths seen once. The sequenced sample consisted of naive CD4+ T cells sorted from blood. Subset denoted: CD45RA+ positively selected. The chain combines TRBV5-1 with TRBJ2-2, with 9 positions matching TRBD2. This receptor was taken from a man aged 18 to 30 in good health. CDR3 residues: CASSWMSSGGPGTGELFF. The CDR3 DNA sequence: TGCGCCAGCAGCTGGATGAGTAGCGGGGGTCCAGGAACCGGGGAGCTGTTTTTT.